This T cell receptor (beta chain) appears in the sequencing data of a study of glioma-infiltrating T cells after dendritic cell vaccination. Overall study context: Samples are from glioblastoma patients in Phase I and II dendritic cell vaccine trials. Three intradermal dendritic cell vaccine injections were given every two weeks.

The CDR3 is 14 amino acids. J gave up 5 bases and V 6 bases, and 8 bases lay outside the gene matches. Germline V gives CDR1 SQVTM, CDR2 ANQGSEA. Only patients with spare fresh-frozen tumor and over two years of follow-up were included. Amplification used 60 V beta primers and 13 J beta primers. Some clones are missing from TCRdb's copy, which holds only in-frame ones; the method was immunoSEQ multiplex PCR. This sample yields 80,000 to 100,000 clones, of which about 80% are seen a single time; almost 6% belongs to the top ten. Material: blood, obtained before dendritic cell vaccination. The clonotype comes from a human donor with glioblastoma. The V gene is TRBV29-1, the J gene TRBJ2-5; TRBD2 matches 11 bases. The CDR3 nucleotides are TGCAGCGTCGTTAGCGGGAGGGCCGGGGAGACCCAGTACTTC. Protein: CSVVSGRAGETQYF.